These 16 T cell receptor beta chains came from one sample sequenced in a study of CD8 T cells in Susac syndrome. Reverse transcription of about 0.45 to 1 ug RNA used random hexamers. TCRdb re-called the immunoSEQ multiplex PCR reads with MiXCR, one entry per CDR3 protein. This sample has about 140,000 distinct CDR3 sequences, with approximately 95% found just once. Material for sequencing was CD4+ T cells from PBMCs. Receptors originate from a human donor with Susac syndrome.

The chain links TRBV4-2 to TRBJ2-7; TRBD1 aligns across 11 bases. The CDR3 is made up of 15 amino acids. Per the germline V gene, CDR1 is LGHNA and CDR2 is YNFKEQ. Unmatched junction bases numbered 3, after V lost 2 bases and J lost 3 bases. DNA of the CDR3: TGTGCCAGCAGCCAACCCGGGACAGGGGGCTACGAGCAGTACTTC. Amino acid sequence: CASSQPGTGGYEQYF.

This sequence joins TRBV20-1 and TRBJ2-2, with TRBD2 matching 11 bases. V shed 6 bases, J shed 5 bases, and the junction held 5 bases outside the gene matches. The germline CDR1 and CDR2 sequences are DFQATT and SNEGSKA (reference sequence). This CDR3 contains 14 residues. The CDR3: CSAHTSGSTGELFF. CDR3 coding DNA: TGCAGTGCCCACACTAGCGGGAGTACCGGGGAGCTGTTTTTT.

The chain joins TRBV12-3 or TRBV12-4 to TRBJ2-5; either TRBD1 or TRBD2 may supply D (5 bases each). Trimming left V 3 bases short and J 5 bases short, with 13 bases between. This CDR3 spans 14 amino acids. This CDR3 is CASSLRAGTETQYF. CDR3 sequence (DNA): TGTGCCAGCAGTTTGAGGGCAGGGACCGAGACCCAGTACTTC.

The V and J genes are TRBV30 and TRBJ1-5; D unresolved. This CDR3 comprises 13 residues. Trimming removed 2 bases at V and 6 bases at J, with 11 bases between. The germline V gene encodes CDR1 GTSNPN and CDR2 SVGIG (reference sequence). The CDR3 DNA follows: TGTGCCTGGAGTTTGGGAAACAGTCAGCCCCAGCATTTT. Its translation is CAWSLGNSQPQHF.

The table lists this clonotype with a count of one. The chain has TRBV3-1 and TRBJ2-1; D possibly corresponds to TRBD2 (7 bases). CDR3 length: 15 amino acids. The germline V and J ends were trimmed by 1 base and 4 bases, with 11 bases remaining between them. Per the germline V gene, CDR1 is LGHDT and CDR2 is YNNKEL (reference sequence). The CDR3 sequence: CASSQGRGGYNEQFF. In nucleotides, the CDR3 is TGTGCCAGCAGCCAAGGGAGGGGGGGATACAATGAGCAGTTCTTC.

This clonotype came up once. The CDR3 DNA reads TGTGCCAGCAGTTTAAGGGCAGGGGACCCATATAGCAATCAGCCCCAGCATTTT. Translating it yields CASSLRAGDPYSNQPQHF. This sequence joins TRBV12-3 or TRBV12-4 and TRBJ1-5, with TRBD1 as a possible D gene (6 bases). The CDR3 spans 18 residues. With 2 bases removed from V and 0 bases from J, the gap between germline ends came to 17 bases.

The chain uses TRBV7-9 and TRBJ1-1; D unclear. The germline V and J ends were trimmed by 4 bases and 0 bases, with 6 bases remaining between them. CDR3 length: 13 amino acids. Germline loops: CDR1 SEHNR, CDR2 FQNEAQ (reference sequence). CDR3 bases: TGTGCCAGCAGCTCCGAAATGAACACTGAAGCTTTCTTT. Amino acids: CASSSEMNTEAFF.

J is TRBJ1-1 and V is TRBV11-2; D is perhaps TRBD1 (6 bases). Per the germline V gene, CDR1 is SGHAT and CDR2 is FQNNGV. V gave up 1 base and J gave up 2 bases, with 11 bases separating them. This CDR3 has 15 amino acids. The CDR3 reads CASSLVGRGNTEAFF. CDR3 nucleotide sequence: TGTGCCAGCAGCTTAGTGGGCAGGGGAAACACTGAAGCTTTCTTT.

The rearrangement links TRBV6-1 to TRBJ1-1; 9 bases are a match to TRBD1. V lost 6 bases to trimming and J lost 2 bases; unmatched junction nucleotides: 10. The germline gives CDR1 MNHNS, CDR2 SASEGT. The CDR3 consists of 16 residues. The CDR3 sequence is CASSGTDRGFNTEAFF. The CDR3 DNA reads as TGTGCCAGCAGCGGTACGGACAGGGGTTTTAACACTGAAGCTTTCTTT.

This clonotype came up a few times. This CDR3 reads CASSLGPSQETQYF. The CDR3 DNA sequence: TGTGCCAGCAGCTTGGGGCCTTCACAAGAGACCCAGTACTTC. The rearrangement uses TRBV5-4 and TRBJ2-5; no reliable D call. The CDR3 contains 14 residues. V shed 0 bases and J shed 2 bases, with 8 bases lying between them. Germline V gene sequence: CDR1 SGHNT, CDR2 YYREEE (reference sequence).

This clonotype was seen just once. The genes are TRBV20-1 and TRBJ2-1; D gene ambiguous. CDR3 length: 12 residues. Per the germline V gene, CDR1 is DFQATT and CDR2 is SNEGSKA (reference sequence). V lost 2 bases to trimming and J lost 8 bases, with 10 bases between them. The CDR3 nucleotides read TGCAGTGCTAGATCGGGCTTCGATGAGCAGTTCTTC. This sequence encodes CSARSGFDEQFF.

The gene calls are TRBV9 and TRBJ2-1; maybe TRBD2 (6 bases). V was clipped by 2 bases and J by 5 bases, with 17 bases between them. The CDR3 is 16 amino acids. Germline V gene sequence: CDR1 SGDLS, CDR2 YYNGEE. Here the CDR3 DNA reads TGTGCCAGCAGCGTTGCAGGGACTTTGGCGGACAATGAGCAGTTCTTC. As protein: CASSVAGTLADNEQFF.

The genes are TRBV30 and TRBJ2-1; perhaps TRBD1 as D (6 bases). The CDR3 is 11 residues long. Germline V gives CDR1 GTSNPN, CDR2 SVGIG (reference sequence). This CDR3 reads CASMGAAVQFF. DNA of the CDR3: TGTGCTTCCATGGGGGCAGCGGTACAGTTCTTC.

This clonotype came up once. The chain links TRBV25-1 to TRBJ1-1; D is possibly TRBD1 (5 bases). The CDR3 extends over 13 amino acids. The germline V gene has CDR1 MGHDK and CDR2 SYGVNS. V was pared by 3 bases and J by 7 bases, with 12 bases between. As DNA, the CDR3 is TGTGCCAGCAGTGATTTTCAAGGGGTTGAAGCTTTCTTT. Encoded protein: CASSDFQGVEAFF.

The CDR3 bases are TGTGCCAGCAGCTTAGTACGGTCTAGCACAGATACGCAGTATTTT. Its protein product is CASSLVRSSTDTQYF. V and J are TRBV7-2 and TRBJ2-3; D unresolved. There are 15 residues in the CDR3. V lost 1 base, J lost 0 bases, and 8 bases lay in between. Looked up from germline, CDR1 is SGHTA and CDR2 is FQGNSA.

The chain recombines TRBV20-1 with TRBJ2-5; 8 nucleotides align to TRBD2. This CDR3 is 14 amino acids long. Germline CDR1 and CDR2: DFQATT and SNEGSKA (reference sequence). With 1 base clipped from V and 4 bases from J, the junction kept 5 bases outside the gene matches. Here the CDR3 reads CSARGAGVGETQYF. CDR3 bases: TGCAGTGCTAGAGGAGCGGGAGTAGGAGAGACCCAGTACTTC.